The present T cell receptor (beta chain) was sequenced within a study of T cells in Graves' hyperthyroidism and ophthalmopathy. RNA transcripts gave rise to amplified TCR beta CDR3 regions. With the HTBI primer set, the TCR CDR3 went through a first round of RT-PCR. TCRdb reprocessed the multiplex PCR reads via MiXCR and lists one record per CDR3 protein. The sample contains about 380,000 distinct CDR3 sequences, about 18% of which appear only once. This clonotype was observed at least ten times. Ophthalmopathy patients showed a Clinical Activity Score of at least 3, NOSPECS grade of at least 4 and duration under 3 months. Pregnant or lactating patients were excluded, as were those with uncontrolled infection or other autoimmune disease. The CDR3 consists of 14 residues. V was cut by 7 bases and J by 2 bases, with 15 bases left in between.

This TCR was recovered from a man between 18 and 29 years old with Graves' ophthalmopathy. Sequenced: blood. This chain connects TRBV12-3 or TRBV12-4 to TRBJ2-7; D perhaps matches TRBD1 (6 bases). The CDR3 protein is CASTTLDSPYEQYF. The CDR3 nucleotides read TGTGCCAGCACCACCCTGGACAGTCCCTACGAGCAGTACTTC.